This T cell receptor (beta chain) is from a study of Ad26.COV2.S vaccination and SARS-CoV-2 variants. Study at large: Dosing was one shot or two shots 56 days apart.

Trimming took 1 base from V and 0 from J; bases not matched to a gene: 3. Germline V gene data show CDR1 as SGHAT and CDR2 as FQNNGV. This CDR3 contains 15 residues. The table came from immunoSEQ multiplex PCR; TCRdb's copy has only in-frame clones and leaves some out. The table has fewer than 500,000 clones, roughly 87% seen once. Treatment noted: 15 to 20 received Ad26.COV2.S at low or high dose, single or two shots; about 5 received placebo; per-sample allocation not given. Sampling was done on day 63 after the first vaccine or placebo injection. The sequence was obtained from a person aged 18 to 59 who received the Ad26.COV2.S COVID-19 vaccine or a placebo. The chain combines TRBV11-2 with TRBJ2-7; TRBD2 agrees at 7 bases. The material was peripheral blood, obtained in a trial of Ad26.COV2.S vaccine versus placebo. The CDR3 bases are TGTGCCAGCAGCTTAGCGGGAGGACACTCCTACGAGCAGTACGTC. Residues: CASSLAGGHSYEQYV.